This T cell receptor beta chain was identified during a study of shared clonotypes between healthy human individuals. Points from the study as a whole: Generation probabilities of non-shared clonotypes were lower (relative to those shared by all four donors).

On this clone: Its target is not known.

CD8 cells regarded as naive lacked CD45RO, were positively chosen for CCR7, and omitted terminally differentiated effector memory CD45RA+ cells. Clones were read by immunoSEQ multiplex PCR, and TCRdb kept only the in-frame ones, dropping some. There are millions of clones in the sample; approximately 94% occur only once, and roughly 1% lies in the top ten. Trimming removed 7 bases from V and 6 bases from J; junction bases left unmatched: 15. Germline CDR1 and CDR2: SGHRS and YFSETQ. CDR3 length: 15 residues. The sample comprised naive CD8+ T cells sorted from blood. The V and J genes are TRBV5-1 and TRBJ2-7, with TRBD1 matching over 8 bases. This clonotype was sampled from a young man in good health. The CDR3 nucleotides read TGCGCCAGCGGTCTGCCCGGACAGGGCGAAGGCGAGCAGTACTTC. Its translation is CASGLPGQGEGEQYF.